A single sample gave rise to the 5 T cell receptor beta chains below, sequenced in a study of shared clonotypes between healthy human individuals. Sequencing used immunoSEQ multiplex PCR; TCRdb keeps in-frame clones, though not all of them. The sample lists about 2.3 million clones; 85% to 95% were seen once. Sequencing was done on a sample of naive CD4+ T cells from PBMCs. Subset indicated: CD45RA+ positively selected. The receptors originated from a young man in good health. Some clones in this sample may be carry-over from other donors' samples.

This chain joins TRBV28 and TRBJ2-1; D might be TRBD2 (7 bases). From germline, CDR1 is MDHEN and CDR2 SYDVKM. Trimming stripped 4 bases from V and 0 bases from J, with 16 bases between. The length of the CDR3 is 17 residues. In DNA form, the CDR3 reads TGTGCCAGCAGTTGGGGGGGCCTAGCAAGCTCCTACAATGAGCAGTTCTTC. Translating it yields CASSWGGLASSYNEQFF.

The chain uses TRBV9 and TRBJ2-1; D is undetermined. CDR1 SGDLS and CDR2 YYNGEE come from the germline V gene. The CDR3 sequence is 13 residues long. V was cut by 5 bases and J by 5 bases, with 11 bases left in between. This CDR3 reads CASSRLSNNEQFF. For the CDR3, the DNA is TGTGCCAGCAGTAGACTCTCGAACAATGAGCAGTTCTTC.

The DNA of the CDR3 is TGCGCCAGCAGCCCAAATAGGAGCTACAATGAGCAGTTCTTC. It translates to CASSPNRSYNEQFF. V usage is TRBV5-1 and J usage is TRBJ2-1; D uncertain. The CDR3 extends over 14 amino acids. V was clipped by 4 bases and J by 3 bases, with 11 bases between them. Germline V gene data show CDR1 as SGHRS and CDR2 as YFSETQ.

This chain connects TRBV15 to TRBJ2-6; perhaps D is TRBD1 or TRBD2 (6 bases each). V was trimmed by 1 base and J by 2 bases, leaving 12 bases between them. CDR3 length equals 17 residues. Germline CDR1 is LNHNV and CDR2 is YYDKDF (reference sequence). This chain's CDR3 is CATSRGGGPAGANVLTF. For the CDR3, the DNA is TGTGCCACCAGCAGAGGTGGGGGGCCGGCTGGGGCCAACGTCCTGACTTTC.

This rearrangement joins TRBV11-2 to TRBJ2-1; D gene unclear. The CDR3 is 13 amino acids. The V gene's germline CDR1 is SGHAT and CDR2 FQNNGV. V gave up 5 bases and J gave up 5 bases, with 10 bases separating them. This chain's CDR3 is CASSPRADNEQFF. The CDR3 DNA is TGTGCCAGCAGCCCCCGGGCGGACAATGAGCAGTTCTTC.